One sample yielded the 13 T cell receptor beta chains listed below, sequenced in a study of cytomegalovirus exposure and HLA in healthy donors. PCR employed 60 Vbeta and 13 Jbeta primers. Sequencing was performed with immunoSEQ multiplex PCR; in TCRdb, only in-frame clones are kept and a portion is missing. The table includes a few hundred thousand clones, around 77% detected once. Material: PBMCs. These receptors all come from a woman in her twenties or thirties in good health and CMV-seronegative.

The V call is TRBV4-2, the J call TRBJ2-7, with 7 bases lining up with TRBD2. Trimming at V came to 4 bases and at J to 1 base, leaving 7 bases not matched to a gene. The CDR3 is made up of 15 amino acids. The germline gives CDR1 LGHNA, CDR2 YNFKEQ. CDR3 sequence reads: CASSPALAVSYEQYF. The CDR3 DNA follows: TGTGCCAGCAGCCCCGCCCTAGCGGTTTCCTACGAGCAGTACTTC.

This clone was observed a few times. This rearrangement joins TRBV7-3 to TRBJ2-1; 10 bases fit TRBD2. V was clipped by 4 bases and J by 9 bases; unmatched bases: 9. The CDR3 extends over 15 amino acids. The germline gives CDR1 SGHTA, CDR2 FQGTGA. DNA for the CDR3: TGTGCCAGCAGCTCCCGAGCGGGGGGGCAAGGTGAGCAGTTCTTC. Translated, it gives CASSSRAGGQGEQFF.

The rearrangement joins TRBV28 to TRBJ2-7; 7 positions agree with TRBD1. The ends lost 5 bases at V and 5 bases at J; junction bases unmatched: 12. This CDR3 region has 15 residues. Germline V gives CDR1 MDHEN, CDR2 SYDVKM. Here the CDR3 DNA reads TGTGCCAGCAGTCCGTCGACAGGGACGGTTAACGAGCAGTACTTC. Protein product: CASSPSTGTVNEQYF.

The chain uses TRBV10-3 and TRBJ2-5, with 10 bases lining up with TRBD1. This CDR3 has 14 residues. J lost 10 bases, V lost 8 bases, and 13 bases had no gene match. Germline loops: CDR1 ENHRY, CDR2 SYGVKD. This CDR3 reads CAISQDRGWPDQYF. The CDR3 nucleotides read TGTGCCATCTCTCAGGACAGGGGGTGGCCGGACCAGTACTTC.

The chain employs TRBV28 and TRBJ1-2; 7 nucleotides match TRBD1. This CDR3 has 14 residues. The V segment lost 4 bases and the J segment 2 bases; nucleotides outside the gene matches: 4. From germline, CDR1 is MDHEN and CDR2 SYDVKM. CDR3 nucleotide sequence: TGTGCCAGCAGTTGGGGACAGTCCAACTATGGCTACACCTTC. This encodes CASSWGQSNYGYTF.

The CDR3 nucleotides read TGTGCCAGCAGCTTGGTTGGGACTGGGGCTTTCTTT. Its translation is CASSLVGTGAFF. This sequence joins TRBV5-6 and TRBJ1-1, with D perhaps TRBD1 (5 bases). Germline CDR1 SGHDT, CDR2 YYEEEE. CDR3 length equals 12 residues. V shed 0 bases and J shed 11 bases, with 11 bases lying between them.

This clone was seen only a few times. This sequence joins TRBV5-4 and TRBJ1-6; D unresolved. The CDR3 contains 16 residues. CDR1 is SGHNT and CDR2 is YYREEE in the germline V gene (reference sequence). Between the trimmed V and J ends, which lost 4 bases and 0 bases, there was a span of 11 bases. The CDR3 loop is CASSDEESSYNSPLHF. The DNA of the CDR3 is TGTGCCAGCAGCGACGAGGAAAGCTCCTATAATTCACCCCTCCACTTT.

The rearrangement joins TRBV7-2 to TRBJ1-5, with D possibly being TRBD1 (5 bases). Trimming removed 3 bases at V and 5 bases at J, with 14 bases between. Germline V lookup: CDR1 SGHTA, CDR2 FQGNSA. The CDR3 sequence is 15 residues long. CDR3 bases: TGTGCCAGCAGCTTTGGCTCGGGGGTAGATCAGCCCCAGCATTTT. Protein product: CASSFGSGVDQPQHF.

This chain connects TRBV5-6 to TRBJ1-3; D may be TRBD1 (6 bases). This CDR3 has 17 residues. Germline V CDR1 and CDR2: SGHDT, YYEEEE. V lost 1 base and J 0 bases, leaving 14 bases between the germline ends. In DNA form, the CDR3 reads TGTGCCAGCAGCTTGTTTGGGGGCAGCAGCTCTGGAAACACCATATATTTT. As protein: CASSLFGGSSSGNTIYF. The whole variable domain, filled in from reference TRBV5-6 and TRBJ1-3, reads DAGVTQSPTHLIKTRGQQVTLRCSPKSGHDTVSWYQQALGQGPQFIFQYYEEEERQRGNFPDRFSGHQFPNYSSELNVNALLLGDSALYLCASSLFGGSSSGNTIYFGEGSWLTVV.

In DNA form, the CDR3 reads TGTGCCAGCCGTAGACAGCAAGTATATAATTCACCCCTCCACTTT. Translated, it gives CASRRQQVYNSPLHF. The rearrangement links TRBV28 to TRBJ1-6, with D perhaps TRBD1 (5 bases). Deletions cut 8 bases from V and 4 bases from J, with 15 bases between. CDR1 and CDR2 (germline): MDHEN, SYDVKM. The CDR3 contains 15 residues.

This clone was seen more than once but under ten times. V is TRBV10-3 and J is TRBJ2-7; TRBD1 aligns across 8 bases. Germline V gene data show CDR1 as ENHRY and CDR2 as SYGVKD. V lost 6 bases and J lost 5; bases outside the gene matches: 9. The CDR3 totals 14 residues. CDR3 in amino acids: CAISEGAGGNEQYF. In DNA, the CDR3 is TGTGCCATCAGCGAGGGGGCAGGGGGCAACGAGCAGTACTTC.

The V and J genes are TRBV4-2 and TRBJ2-3, with 14 positions matching TRBD2. This CDR3 is built from 20 residues. CDR1 and CDR2 from the germline V gene are LGHNA and YNFKEQ. V shed 7 bases and J 3 bases; nucleotides not matched to a gene: 18. CDR3 bases: TGTGCCAGCACCCTATCCCCGACTAGCGGGAGGGCCAGGGGAACAGATACGCAGTATTTT. Amino acids: CASTLSPTSGRARGTDTQYF.

This chain links TRBV29-1 with TRBJ1-3; no clear D. The CDR3 sequence is 13 residues long. CDR1 is SQVTM and CDR2 is ANQGSEA in the germline V gene. Trimming stripped 5 bases from V and 0 bases from J, with 8 bases between. CDR3 protein: CSVRTPSGNTIYF. The CDR3 DNA sequence: TGCAGCGTTAGAACACCCTCTGGAAACACCATATATTTT.